One sample yielded the 27 T cell receptor beta chains listed below, sequenced in a study of regulatory T cells in long-lasting Graves disease. The time point denotes: persistent/refractory GD, antithyroid drugs over 5 years with positive TRAb. Extracted RNA from PBMCs served as the source of the TCR library. Arm-PCR of CDR3 regions and iRepertoire HTBI primers were the basis on which TCR beta libraries were built. Using its own MiXCR run on the multiplex PCR reads, TCRdb lists one record per CDR3 protein. The sample includes 650,000 to 850,000 distinct CDR3 sequences, roughly 30% of them seen just once. Sample: peripheral blood mononuclear cells (PBMCs), taken when the disease was refractory, from a patient treated with antithyroid drugs. These receptors were taken from a female donor with Graves disease.

This clonotype was found once. This chain connects TRBV3-1 to TRBJ1-2; TRBD1 matches at 7 bases. Germline CDR1 is LGHDT and CDR2 is YNNKEL (reference sequence). Trimming cost V 0 bases and J 4 bases; bases outside gene matches: 5. The CDR3 consists of 15 residues. The CDR3 sequence: CASSQDVGQTYGYTF. The CDR3 region has the DNA TGTGCCAGCAGCCAAGATGTGGGACAGACCTATGGCTACACCTTC.

The V gene is TRBV2, the J gene TRBJ2-1; possible D gene TRBD2, 5 bases. The germline V and J ends were trimmed by 6 bases and 1 base, with 10 bases remaining between them. Germline V gives CDR1 SNHLY, CDR2 FYNNEI. This CDR3 has 14 amino acids. DNA of the CDR3: TGTGCCAGCAGGTCGGACTCGTCCTACAATGAGCAGTTCTTC. It is translated as CASRSDSSYNEQFF.

The chain employs TRBV7-2 and TRBJ2-5; unclear D gene. The V gene lost 5 bases and the J gene lost 5 bases, with 18 bases spanning the gap. The CDR3 extends over 15 amino acids. The germline V gene has CDR1 SGHTA and CDR2 FQGNSA. In DNA, the CDR3 is TGTGCCAGCAGCACTACCTCCGGTGTTCGCGAGACCCAGTACTTC. It translates to CASSTTSGVRETQYF.

The chain links TRBV20-1 to TRBJ1-2, with D maybe TRBD1 (5 bases). Germline CDR1 reads DFQATT; CDR2 reads SNEGSKA (reference sequence). CDR3 size: 12 residues. V was cut by 0 bases and J by 8 bases, with 10 bases left in between. CDR3 in amino acids: CSARDSGTGYTF. CDR3 sequence (DNA): TGCAGTGCTAGAGACAGTGGGACCGGCTACACCTTC.

This chain uses TRBV27 with TRBJ1-1; 7 bases map to TRBD1. Germline V gives CDR1 MNHEY, CDR2 SMNVEV (reference sequence). The CDR3 covers 14 residues. Trimming took 4 bases from V and 3 from J; bases not matched to a gene: 5. Here the CDR3 reads CASSYGRGYTEAFF. Written as DNA, the CDR3 is TGTGCCAGCAGTTATGGCAGGGGGTACACTGAAGCTTTCTTT.

The chain employs TRBV20-1 and TRBJ1-2, with TRBD1 identical over 7 bases. The CDR3 extends over 16 amino acids. Germline V gene data show CDR1 as DFQATT and CDR2 as SNEGSKA (reference sequence). Trimming took 0 bases from V and 4 from J; bases not matched to a gene: 11. The DNA for the CDR3 is TGCAGTGCTAGAGATCTCCGACAGGGAATTGGCTATGGCTACACCTTC. Its protein product is CSARDLRQGIGYGYTF.

The V call is TRBV11-2, the J call TRBJ2-2, with D unresolved. V lost 3 bases and J 0 bases, leaving 8 bases between the germline ends. Looked up from germline, CDR1 is SGHAT and CDR2 is FQNNGV. The CDR3 runs 15 residues. The CDR3 nucleotides are TGTGCCAGCAGCTTTAGTGGAACGAACACCGGGGAGCTGTTTTTT. Translated: CASSFSGTNTGELFF.

As concerns this clonotype: An end of the junction differs from the germline gene, which may be a read error. The V and J genes are TRBV18 and TRBJ2-5; D unclear. The CDR3 sequence is 11 residues long. Germline V CDR1 and CDR2: KGHSH, LQKENI. CDR3 DNA: TGTGCCAGCCCACCAAGCGAGACCCAGTACTTC. Residues: CASPPSETQYF.

This clonotype was observed a handful of times. The chain uses TRBV12-3 or TRBV12-4 and TRBJ2-7; 10 bases line up with TRBD1. Trimming took 6 bases from V and 3 from J; bases not matched to a gene: 8. CDR3 length: 15 residues. Here the CDR3 reads CASSQEDRGRYEQYF. The DNA for the CDR3 is TGTGCCAGCAGCCAAGAAGACAGGGGGCGCTACGAGCAGTACTTC.

This clonotype has more than one count but fewer than ten. CDR3 region: CASSGQDLQNQPQHF. In DNA, the CDR3 is TGTGCCAGCAGCGGACAGGACTTGCAAAATCAGCCCCAGCATTTT. The chain has TRBV6-1 and TRBJ1-5, with TRBD1 matching over 7 bases. V lost 6 bases to trimming and J lost 4 bases; unmatched junction nucleotides: 9. The CDR3 length is 15 residues. Germline assignment: CDR1 MNHNS and CDR2 SASEGT.

This clonotype was seen a handful of times. The chain combines TRBV12-3 or TRBV12-4 with TRBJ2-7; D gene uncertain. V lost 6 bases to trimming and J lost 3 bases, with 12 bases between them. The CDR3 sequence is 13 residues long. CDR3 loop: CASRADPNYEQYF. CDR3 nucleotide sequence: TGTGCCAGCAGGGCGGACCCAAACTACGAGCAGTACTTC.

This chain connects TRBV2 to TRBJ2-3; D not resolved. Germline-derived CDR1 and CDR2 are SNHLY and FYNNEI. The CDR3 runs to 12 residues. V gave up 4 bases and J gave up 5 bases, with 7 bases separating them. The CDR3 DNA reads TGTGCCAGCAGTGTCGTCGGAGATACGCAGTATTTT. It codes for CASSVVGDTQYF.

This clonotype was recorded many times. The rearrangement uses TRBV6-1 and TRBJ1-4; 8 positions agree with TRBD1. Looked up from germline, CDR1 is MNHNS and CDR2 is SASEGT. Trimming at V came to 3 bases and at J to 3 bases, leaving 3 bases not matched to a gene. This CDR3 spans 15 amino acids. The CDR3 DNA follows: TGTGCCAGCAGTGACGCGACAGGGGCTAATGAAAAACTGTTTTTT. It is translated as CASSDATGANEKLFF.

The chain uses TRBV28 and TRBJ1-2; the D is unclear. In germline, CDR1 is MDHEN, CDR2 SYDVKM. The CDR3 consists of 15 residues. Trimming removed 6 bases at V and 5 bases at J, with 19 bases between. The CDR3 bases are TGTGCCAGCAGACCCCCATCCGGGAGTTTATATGGCTACACCTTC. As protein: CASRPPSGSLYGYTF.

This clonotype was counted between two and nine times. The genes are TRBV15 and TRBJ1-4, with 7 positions matching TRBD1. This CDR3 comprises 15 residues. Per germline, CDR1 LNHNV and CDR2 YYDKDF (reference sequence). J gave up 6 bases and V 3 bases, and 7 bases lay outside the gene matches. CDR3 sequence: CATSRIRGRDEKLFF. The CDR3 DNA reads as TGTGCCACCAGCAGGATAAGGGGGCGAGATGAAAAACTGTTTTTT.

This clonotype turned up a few times. CDR3 bases: TGTGCCAGCAGCTTGGAAGGAGTCTCTCCCTCGTACGAGCAGTACTTC. Protein: CASSLEGVSPSYEQYF. The V gene is TRBV5-5, the J gene TRBJ2-7; D is unclear. Germline CDR1 reads SGHKS; CDR2 reads YYEKEE (reference sequence). There are 16 residues in the CDR3. Trimming took off 0 bases at V and 4 bases at J, with 17 bases between the two ends. Full variable domain (remainder filled in from reference TRBV5-5 and TRBJ2-7): DAGVTQSPTHLIKTRGQQVTLRCSPISGHKSVSWYQQVLGQGPQFIFQYYEKEERGRGNFPDRFSARQFPNYSSELNVNALLLGDSALYLCASSLEGVSPSYEQYFGPGTRLTVT.

The chain links TRBV11-1 to TRBJ2-7; 8 bases map to TRBD1. CDR1 SGHAT and CDR2 FQDESV come from the germline V gene (reference sequence). The CDR3 is 15 amino acids. After removal of 5 bases from V and 0 bases from J, the junction contained 6 bases not matched to a gene. CDR3 DNA sequence: TGTGCCAGCAGCCCCACGGGACAGGCCTCCTACGAGCAGTACTTC. Encoded protein: CASSPTGQASYEQYF.

This clonotype was observed a handful of times. V usage is TRBV15 and J usage is TRBJ1-2, with D perhaps matching TRBD1 (5 bases). The CDR3 consists of 14 residues. In germline, CDR1 is LNHNV, CDR2 YYDKDF (reference sequence). V was pared by 5 bases and J by 1 base, with 11 bases between. This chain's CDR3 is CATSAGQVNYGYTF. The CDR3 DNA reads as TGTGCCACCAGCGCCGGACAAGTTAACTATGGCTACACCTTC.

This chain links TRBV9 with TRBJ2-2, with 15 bases aligning to TRBD2. This CDR3 region has 15 residues. V shed 4 bases and J 6 bases; nucleotides not matched to a gene: 1. Germline CDR1 reads SGDLS; CDR2 reads YYNGEE. CDR3 sequence: CASSWTSGRAGELFF. DNA for the CDR3: TGTGCCAGCAGCTGGACTAGCGGGAGGGCCGGGGAGCTGTTTTTT. The full variable domain, rest sourced from reference TRBV9 and TRBJ2-2, is DSGVTQTPKHLITATGQRVTLRCSPRSGDLSVYWYQQSLDQGLQFLIQYYNGEERAKGNILERFSAQQFPDLHSELNLSSLELGDSALYFCASSWTSGRAGELFFGEGSRLTVL.

This rearrangement joins TRBV19 to TRBJ2-7; tentatively, D is TRBD2 (6 bases). Germline V gives CDR1 LNHDA, CDR2 SQIVND (reference sequence). The length of the CDR3 is 13 residues. V lost 7 bases and J 0 bases, leaving 10 bases between the germline ends. DNA of the CDR3: TGTGCCAGTATGGCTAGCGACTCCTACGAGCAGTACTTC. Translating it yields CASMASDSYEQYF.

CDR3 residues: CSASWTSGYSKQYF. CDR3 nucleotides: TGCAGTGCTTCTTGGACTAGCGGCTATTCAAAGCAGTACTTC. The genes are TRBV20-1 and TRBJ2-7, with 10 bases fitting TRBD2. V gave up 5 bases and J gave up 8 bases; unmatched junction bases: 12. CDR3 size: 14 residues. Germline CDR1 and CDR2: DFQATT and SNEGSKA (reference sequence).

The chain employs TRBV28 and TRBJ1-2; 9 bases are a match to TRBD1. J lost 8 bases, V lost 2 bases, and 3 bases had no gene match. This CDR3 region has 13 residues. CDR1 and CDR2 (germline): MDHEN, SYDVKM. Here the CDR3 reads CASSLGTGIGYTF. DNA of the CDR3: TGTGCCAGCAGTTTAGGGACAGGGATAGGCTACACCTTC.

This chain uses TRBV18 with TRBJ1-1, with D hard to call. Between the trimmed V and J ends, which lost 5 bases and 10 bases, there was a span of 11 bases. Germline CDR1 KGHSH, CDR2 LQKENI. This CDR3 contains 11 residues. Written as DNA, the CDR3 is TGTGCCAGCTCAGATCTTTTTGGAGCTTTCTTT. Protein: CASSDLFGAFF.

In this sample, this clonotype turned up once. The chain uses TRBV7-9 and TRBJ2-2; possible D gene TRBD1, 6 bases. The V gene lost 0 bases and the J gene lost 6 bases, with 17 bases spanning the gap. The CDR3 is 17 amino acids. Germline assignment: CDR1 SEHNR and CDR2 FQNEAQ (reference sequence). The CDR3 region is CASSLAHERDIAGELFF. The CDR3 DNA reads as TGTGCCAGCAGCTTAGCCCACGAAAGGGACATCGCCGGGGAGCTGTTTTTT.

The chain carries TRBV5-1 and TRBJ1-1; D is perhaps TRBD1 (5 bases). The V gene lost 4 bases and the J gene lost 4 bases, with 17 bases spanning the gap. Germline-derived CDR1 and CDR2 are SGHRS and YFSETQ. The CDR3 extends over 15 amino acids. The DNA for the CDR3 is TGCGCCAGCAGCCCAAGGCAGGGCGGGGGCACTGAAGCTTTCTTT. Translating gives CASSPRQGGGTEAFF.

About this clonotype: With a much larger clone just one base away, this may be a read error. This chain connects TRBV27 to TRBJ2-7; 7 bases line up with TRBD2. The CDR3 extends over 13 amino acids. Germline lookup yields CDR1 MNHEY and CDR2 SMNVEV (reference sequence). CDR3 residues: CANSLYRGGEQYF. Here the CDR3 DNA reads TGTGCCAACAGTTTGTATCGGGGAGGGGAGCAGTACTTC.

This clonotype occurred a few times. The V and J genes are TRBV29-1 and TRBJ1-1; a possible D gene is TRBD1 (6 bases). The CDR3 covers 14 residues. Per the germline V gene, CDR1 is SQVTM and CDR2 is ANQGSEA. Trimming left V 6 bases short and J 1 base short, with 15 bases between. The CDR3 sequence is CSVRAGRGNTEAFF. The CDR3 coding sequence is TGCAGCGTCCGCGCGGGCAGGGGGAACACTGAAGCTTTCTTT.